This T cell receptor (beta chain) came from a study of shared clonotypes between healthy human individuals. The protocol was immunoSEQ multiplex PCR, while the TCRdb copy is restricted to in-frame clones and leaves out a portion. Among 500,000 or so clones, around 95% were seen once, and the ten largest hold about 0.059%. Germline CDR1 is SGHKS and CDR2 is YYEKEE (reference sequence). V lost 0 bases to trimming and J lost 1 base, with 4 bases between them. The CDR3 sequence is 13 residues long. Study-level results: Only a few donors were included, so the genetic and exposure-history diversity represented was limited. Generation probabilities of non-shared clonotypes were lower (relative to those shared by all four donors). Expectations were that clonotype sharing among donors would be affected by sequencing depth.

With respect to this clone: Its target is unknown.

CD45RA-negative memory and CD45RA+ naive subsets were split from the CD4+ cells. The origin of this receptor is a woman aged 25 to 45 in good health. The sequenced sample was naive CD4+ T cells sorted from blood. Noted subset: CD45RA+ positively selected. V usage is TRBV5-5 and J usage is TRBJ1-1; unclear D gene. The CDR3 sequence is CASSLDRNTEAFF. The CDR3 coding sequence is TGTGCCAGCAGCTTGGACAGGAACACTGAAGCTTTCTTT. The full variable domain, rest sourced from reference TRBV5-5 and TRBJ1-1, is DAGVTQSPTHLIKTRGQQVTLRCSPISGHKSVSWYQQVLGQGPQFIFQYYEKEERGRGNFPDRFSARQFPNYSSELNVNALLLGDSALYLCASSLDRNTEAFFGQGTRLTVV.